Described below is a single TCR beta chain sequence and its context. Germline assignment: CDR1 MNHEY and CDR2 SVGAGI. The CDR3 is 12 amino acids. Deletions cut 2 bases from V and 7 bases from J, with 8 bases between. These data originate in a study of blood T cell dynamics during melanoma immunotherapy. Time point specified: pre-treatment baseline. Disease control meant complete response, partial response or stable disease at 12 weeks. Here immunoSEQ multiplex PCR was the method, and the copy in TCRdb shows in-frame clones only, minus some. The data hold roughly 10,000 clones, with over 65% observed a single time.

The chain is built from TRBV6-5 and TRBJ1-2; D remains unclear. This clonotype originated in a human donor with melanoma. Source: blood, taken from a patient treated with checkpoint blockade. CDR3 nucleotide sequence: TGTGCCAGCAGTTACGGCGGGTCTGGCTACACCTTC. Translating it yields CASSYGGSGYTF.